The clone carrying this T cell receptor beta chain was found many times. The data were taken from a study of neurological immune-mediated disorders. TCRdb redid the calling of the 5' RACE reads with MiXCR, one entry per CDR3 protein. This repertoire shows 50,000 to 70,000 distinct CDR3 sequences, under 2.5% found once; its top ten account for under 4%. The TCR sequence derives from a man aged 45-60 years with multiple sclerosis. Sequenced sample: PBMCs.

CDR3 region: CSANYQGGNGYTF. The CDR3 bases are TGCAGTGCTAATTACCAGGGCGGGAACGGCTACACCTTC. This rearrangement joins TRBV20-1 to TRBJ1-2; D is perhaps TRBD1 (5 bases). Per germline, CDR1 DFQATT and CDR2 SNEGSKA (reference sequence). V was clipped by 4 bases and J by 8 bases, with 17 bases between them. This CDR3 has 13 amino acids.